The clone carrying this T cell receptor beta chain was seen more than once but under ten times. The antigen remains unidentified. The CDR3 has 16 residues. The germline CDR1 and CDR2 sequences are LNHDA and SQIVND (reference sequence). Trimming stripped 3 bases from V and 7 bases from J, with 19 bases between. There were TCR beta CDR3 regions amplified from RNA transcripts. The TCR CDR3 first-round RT-PCR relied on the HTBI primer set. MiXCR, applied by TCRdb to the multiplex PCR reads, yields one record per CDR3 protein. The repertoire holds approximately 520,000 distinct CDR3 sequences, with around 21% as singletons. This entry belongs to a study of T cells in Graves' hyperthyroidism and ophthalmopathy. General observations from the study: A model of 13 V-J pairs discriminated ophthalmopathy from stable hyperthyroidism.

Graves' hyperthyroidism is called stable when ophthalmopathy does not progress within 18 months. Newly diagnosed hyperthyroidism patients aged 18 to 65 years had disease lasting under 2 months. Together with thyroid ultrasound, orbital computed tomography, serum thyroxine and TRAb, clinical symptoms were used for diagnoses. This TCR derives from a man aged 18 to 29 with Graves' hyperthyroidism. The chain is built from TRBV19 and TRBJ1-5; weak D call: TRBD1 (5 bases). The specimen sequenced was blood. As DNA, the CDR3 is TGTGCCAGTAGTATTACGGGGGGGTTAGGATCGCAGCCCCAGCATTTT. It encodes CASSITGGLGSQPQHF.